This passage covers 23 T cell receptor beta chains from one sample sequenced in a study of T cell changes during pregnancy in multiple sclerosis. Repertoires were generated with immunoSEQ multiplex PCR, while TCRdb's copy carries only in-frame clones and drops some. Here the sample spans around 99,000 clones, just under 95% being singletons. The source material was peripheral blood, sampled in the third trimester of pregnancy. The source of these receptors is a female donor in good health, enrolled as a control in a pregnancy study.

This rearrangement joins TRBV29-1 to TRBJ1-1, with 7 bases aligning to TRBD1. The CDR3 runs to 17 residues. Germline CDR1 reads SQVTM; CDR2 reads ANQGSEA. V shed 4 bases and J 1 base; nucleotides not matched to a gene: 15. CDR3 protein: CSVGSLQGNLKNTEAFF. In DNA, the CDR3 is TGCAGCGTTGGTTCATTACAGGGGAACCTCAAGAACACTGAAGCTTTCTTT. Variable domain in full (rest from reference TRBV29-1 and TRBJ1-1): SAVISQKPSRDICQRGTSLTIQCQVDSQVTMMFWYRQQPGQSLTLIATANQGSEATYESGFVIDKFPISRPNLTFSTLTVSNMSPEDSSIYLCSVGSLQGNLKNTEAFFGQGTRLTVV.

The rearrangement uses TRBV9 and TRBJ2-7, with D possibly TRBD2 on 8 matching bases. Germline lookup yields CDR1 SGDLS and CDR2 YYNGEE. Between the trimmed V and J ends, which lost 4 bases and 0 bases, there was a span of 14 bases. CDR3 length: 15 amino acids. CDR3 residues: CASSPGGDSSYEQYF. The CDR3 DNA reads as TGTGCCAGCAGCCCCGGGGGGGACAGCTCCTACGAGCAGTACTTC.

About this clone: At one end, the junction sequence differs from germline, possibly due to a read error. V and J are TRBV7-7 and TRBJ2-5; 9 bases map to TRBD2. Germline loops: CDR1 SSHAT, CDR2 FNYEAQ (reference sequence). This CDR3 contains 15 residues. CDR3: CASSLAAGGEKTQYF. The CDR3 coding sequence is TGTGCTAGCAGCTTAGCAGCGGGGGGCGAGAAGACCCAGTACTTC. The variable domain in full, completed from reference TRBV7-7 and TRBJ2-5, reads GAGVSQSPRYKVTKRGQDVTLRCDPISSHATLYWYQQALGQGPEFLTYFNYEAQPDKSGLPSDRFSAERPEGSISTLTIQRTEQRDSAMYRCASSLAAGGEKTQYFGPGTRLLVL.

The chain is built from TRBV11-3 and TRBJ1-1; 7 bases match TRBD1. Germline loops: CDR1 SGHNT, CDR2 YENEEA. With V trimmed by 8 bases and J by 7 bases, 10 bases remained unmatched. The CDR3 has 13 residues. The CDR3 here is CASAFNRGSEAFF. CDR3 nucleotides: TGTGCCAGCGCCTTTAACAGGGGTAGTGAAGCTTTCTTT.

This chain links TRBV7-3 with TRBJ2-6, with a weak D call TRBD2 (6 bases). The CDR3 consists of 17 residues. Deletions cut 4 bases from V and 0 bases from J, with 13 bases between. The germline gives CDR1 SGHTA, CDR2 FQGTGA. CDR3: CASSSGLLSSGANVLTF. CDR3 DNA sequence: TGTGCCAGCAGCTCGGGACTTCTAAGCTCTGGGGCCAACGTCCTGACTTTC.

The chain joins TRBV7-9 to TRBJ1-1; no clear D. Looked up from germline, CDR1 is SEHNR and CDR2 is FQNEAQ (reference sequence). V was clipped by 4 bases and J by 3 bases, with 9 bases between them. This CDR3 region has 13 residues. The CDR3: CASSSTADTEAFF. DNA of the CDR3: TGTGCCAGCAGCTCCACAGCGGACACTGAAGCTTTCTTT.

This sequence joins TRBV6-5 and TRBJ2-3; 8 bases are shared with TRBD2. The V gene end was trimmed by 10 bases and the J gene end by 6 bases; junction bases not matched to a gene: 6. CDR3 length: 12 residues. Looked up from germline, CDR1 is MNHEY and CDR2 is SVGAGI. The CDR3 region is CATTGGADTQYF. DNA for the CDR3: TGTGCCACCACCGGGGGGGCCGATACGCAGTATTTT.

This clone has a single count. The chain uses TRBV30 and TRBJ1-2; no clear D. The V end was cut by 8 bases, the J end by 12 bases, with 25 bases between. This CDR3 has 13 residues. Germline CDR1 is GTSNPN and CDR2 is SVGIG (reference sequence). CDR3 in DNA: TGTGCCGGCCATCCACGGGAAACTATGGTTAACACCTTC. Translated: CAGHPRETMVNTF.

This rearrangement joins TRBV11-1 to TRBJ2-3; 8 bases fit TRBD1. V trimming: 5 bases; J trimming: 0 bases; junction bases outside the gene matches: 4. There are 15 residues in the CDR3. From germline, CDR1 is SGHAT and CDR2 FQDESV (reference sequence). CDR3 coding DNA: TGTGCCAGCAGCACGAGGACAGGGAGCACAGATACGCAGTATTTT. Amino acids: CASSTRTGSTDTQYF.

The rearrangement links TRBV19 to TRBJ2-7; 8 bases agree with TRBD2. J lost 10 bases, V lost 5 bases, and 13 bases had no gene match. The CDR3 spans 14 residues. The germline gives CDR1 LNHDA, CDR2 SQIVND (reference sequence). Written as DNA, the CDR3 is TGTGCCAGTAGTGACGGGAGGGGCAGCCAATCACAGTACTTC. Amino acids: CASSDGRGSQSQYF.

The CDR3 nucleotides read TGTGCCAGTAGCCGGGGGGGGGCTATGAACACTGAAGCTTTCTTT. Amino acid sequence: CASSRGGAMNTEAFF. V and J are TRBV19 and TRBJ1-1; D may be TRBD1 (6 bases). Germline-derived CDR1 and CDR2 are LNHDA and SQIVND (reference sequence). Trimming took off 6 bases at V and 0 bases at J, with 14 bases between the two ends. This CDR3 has 15 residues.

J is TRBJ1-2 and V is TRBV6-5, with 9 bases lining up with TRBD1. Trimming at V came to 6 bases and at J to 2 bases, leaving 7 bases not matched to a gene. The CDR3 spans 15 residues. Germline V gene data show CDR1 as MNHEY and CDR2 as SVGAGI. The CDR3 spells CASSGTGLGNYGYTF. The CDR3, as DNA: TGTGCCAGCAGCGGGACAGGGCTAGGGAACTATGGCTACACCTTC.

The V call is TRBV18, the J call TRBJ1-4; no firm D call. Between the trimmed V and J ends, which lost 0 bases and 7 bases, there was a span of 9 bases. The germline CDR1 and CDR2 sequences are KGHSH and LQKENI. The CDR3 contains 14 residues. CDR3 sequence: CASSPPSGSEKLFF. As DNA, the CDR3 is TGTGCCAGCTCACCACCCAGCGGCAGTGAAAAACTGTTTTTT.

The chain recombines TRBV6-5 with TRBJ1-3; TRBD1 matches 7 bases. The germline CDR1 and CDR2 sequences are MNHEY and SVGAGI. Germline trimming cut 8 bases from V and 0 bases from J; bases unmatched to any gene: 4. The length of the CDR3 is 14 residues. The CDR3 region has the DNA TGTGCCAGCGCCGGGACAGCCTCTGGAAACACCATATATTTT. Translating gives CASAGTASGNTIYF.

This rearrangement joins TRBV11-3 to TRBJ2-5, with TRBD2 matching over 9 bases. Germline V gene data show CDR1 as SGHNT and CDR2 as YENEEA. J gave up 3 bases and V 2 bases, and 1 base lay outside the gene matches. CDR3 length: 14 residues. Here the CDR3 DNA reads TGTGCCAGCAGCTTAAGACTAGCGGAAGAGACCCAGTACTTC. Protein sequence: CASSLRLAEETQYF.

The rearrangement joins TRBV11-3 to TRBJ2-5; tentatively, D is TRBD2 (5 bases). The CDR3 runs 13 residues. With 5 bases removed from V and 2 bases from J, the gap between germline ends came to 9 bases. CDR1 is SGHNT and CDR2 is YENEEA in the germline V gene. The CDR3 DNA reads TGTGCCAGCAGCCTGGACTTACAAGAGACCCAGTACTTC. Translating it yields CASSLDLQETQYF.

This chain links TRBV30 with TRBJ1-6, with D possibly matching TRBD1 (6 bases). The V gene's germline CDR1 is GTSNPN and CDR2 SVGIG (reference sequence). The germline V and J ends were trimmed by 3 bases and 10 bases, with 16 bases remaining between them. This CDR3 region has 14 residues. The CDR3: CAWRSTGSFSPLHF. In DNA form, the CDR3 reads TGTGCCTGGAGGTCGACAGGCTCGTTCTCACCCCTCCACTTT.

The CDR3 DNA follows: TGTGCCATCCAACCGAGCGGGGGGCGGTACAATGAGCAGTTCTTC. Translated, it gives CAIQPSGGRYNEQFF. The chain links TRBV5-4 to TRBJ2-1; TRBD2 aligns across 9 bases. The V and J ends lost 9 bases and 4 bases, in that order; junction bases with no gene match: 11. The V gene's germline CDR1 is SGHNT and CDR2 YYREEE (reference sequence). CDR3 size: 15 residues.

The genes are TRBV4-3 and TRBJ2-1; TRBD2 might be the D (6 bases). V shed 2 bases and J shed 6 bases, with 14 bases lying between them. Looked up from germline, CDR1 is LGHNA and CDR2 is YSLEER. The CDR3 loop spans 15 amino acids. DNA for the CDR3: TGCGCCAGCAGCCAAATCGGGACTGGCTTCAATGAGCAGTTCTTC. Translating gives CASSQIGTGFNEQFF.

The J gene is TRBJ2-5, the V gene TRBV7-2, with 10 bases identical to TRBD2. Trimming at V came to 1 base and at J to 5 bases, leaving 4 bases not matched to a gene. CDR3 size: 15 residues. The germline V gene encodes CDR1 SGHTA and CDR2 FQGNSA. The CDR3 nucleotides read TGTGCCAGCAGCTTAGGAGCTAGCGGGGGCGAGACCCAGTACTTC. This codes for CASSLGASGGETQYF. The full variable domain, its missing parts supplied by reference TRBV7-2 and TRBJ2-5, is GAGVSQSPSNKVTEKGKDVELRCDPISGHTALYWYRQSLGQGLEFLIYFQGNSAPDKSGLPSDRFSAERTGGSVSTLTIQRTQQEDSAVYLCASSLGASGGETQYFGPGTRLLVL.

The chain is built from TRBV28 and TRBJ2-2; no clear D. The CDR3 is 13 residues long. Trimming cost V 5 bases and J 3 bases, with 7 bases left between them. The V gene's germline CDR1 is MDHEN and CDR2 SYDVKM. The CDR3 bases are TGTGCCAGCAGTCGAACAGACACCGGGGAGCTGTTTTTT. Translated, it gives CASSRTDTGELFF. The whole variable domain, filled in from reference TRBV28 and TRBJ2-2, reads DVKVTQSSRYLVKRTGEKVFLECVQDMDHENMFWYRQDPGLGLRLIYFSYDVKMKEKGDIPEGYSVSREKKERFSLILESASTNQTSMYLCASSRTDTGELFFGEGSRLTVL.

The V and J genes are TRBV5-6 and TRBJ1-1; D may be TRBD1 (6 bases). CDR3 length: 12 residues. V lost 3 bases, J lost 7 bases, and 10 bases lay in between. Germline V lookup: CDR1 SGHDT, CDR2 YYEEEE. Here the CDR3 reads CASSSGQIEAFF. In DNA, the CDR3 is TGTGCCAGCAGCTCCGGACAGATTGAAGCTTTCTTT. Filled out from reference TRBV5-6 and TRBJ1-1, the complete variable domain reads DAGVTQSPTHLIKTRGQQVTLRCSPKSGHDTVSWYQQALGQGPQFIFQYYEEEERQRGNFPDRFSGHQFPNYSSELNVNALLLGDSALYLCASSSGQIEAFFGQGTRLTVV.

This chain uses TRBV5-6 with TRBJ1-1; 9 bases match TRBD1. Germline V gene lookup returns CDR1 SGHDT and CDR2 YYEEEE. The CDR3 runs to 11 residues. V shed 3 bases and J 11 bases; nucleotides not matched to a gene: 2. The CDR3 DNA is TGTGCCAGCAGCTGGGACAGGGAGGCTTTCTTT. This gives the protein CASSWDREAFF.